The clone carrying this T cell receptor beta chain was counted a single time. Its antigen is not known. This CDR3 has 13 amino acids. V shed 3 bases and J shed 6 bases, with 12 bases lying between them. Germline CDR1 LGHNA, CDR2 YSLEER. This sample was included in a study of cytomegalovirus exposure and HLA in healthy donors. Broader study findings: The study flagged some 180 TCR beta chains as cytomegalovirus-associated. Rarity characterized most TCR sequences, yet some public TCRs appeared in many donors. Sequencing likely produced, as an artifact, a cluster of highly shared sequence variants.

It was with 60 Vbeta and 13 Jbeta primers that the PCR ran. Assay used: immunoSEQ multiplex PCR; TCRdb lists only in-frame clones, some missing. The data hold about 150,000 clones, with roughly 80% observed a single time. The gene calls are TRBV4-3 and TRBJ2-7; maybe TRBD1 (5 bases). The source material was PBMCs. The sequence was obtained from a human donor in good health. The CDR3 region has the DNA TGCGCCAGCAGCCAGCTCCAGGGTAGCGAGCAGTACTTC. It is translated as CASSQLQGSEQYF.